This TCR beta chain was recovered during a study of cytomegalovirus exposure and HLA in healthy donors. Overall study: A data release that came early held 80 million to 95 million unique TCRs from HLA-typed donors. The study, taken as a whole, reports: Presence/absence analyses assumed roughly uniform sequencing depth across donors, which may not hold.

The study ran its PCR with 60 Vbeta and 13 Jbeta primers. Method: immunoSEQ multiplex PCR; TCRdb's copy keeps in-frame clones and lacks some. Among around 100,000 clones, around three quarters were seen once, and the ten largest hold around 0.9%. V lost 4 bases and J 7 bases, leaving 20 bases between the germline ends. Germline lookup yields CDR1 SQVTM and CDR2 ANQGSEA. The CDR3 totals 14 residues. Remarks on this clone: What it binds is not known.

Donors counted as nominally healthy when sampled, yet unrecorded immune exposures were likely. The chain recombines TRBV29-1 with TRBJ2-7; D not resolved. The TCR sequence derives from a woman aged 30 to 39 in good health and CMV-seronegative. What was sequenced was PBMCs. The CDR3 reads CSVVAQSSSREQYF. CDR3 nucleotide sequence: TGCAGCGTTGTCGCGCAGAGCTCGTCTAGGGAGCAGTACTTC.